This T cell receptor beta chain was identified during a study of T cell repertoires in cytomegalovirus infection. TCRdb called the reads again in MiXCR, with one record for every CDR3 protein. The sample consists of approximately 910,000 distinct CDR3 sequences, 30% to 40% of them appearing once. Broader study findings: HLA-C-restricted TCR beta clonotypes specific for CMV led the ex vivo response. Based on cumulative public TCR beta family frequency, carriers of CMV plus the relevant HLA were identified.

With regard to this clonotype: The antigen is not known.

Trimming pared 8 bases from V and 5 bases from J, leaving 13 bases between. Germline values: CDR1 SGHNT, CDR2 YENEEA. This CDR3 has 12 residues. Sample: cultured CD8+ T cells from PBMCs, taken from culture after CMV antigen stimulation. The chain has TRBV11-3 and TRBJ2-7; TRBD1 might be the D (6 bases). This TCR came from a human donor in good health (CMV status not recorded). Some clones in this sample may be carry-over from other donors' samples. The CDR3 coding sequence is TGTGCCAGCCTCCAGGGGTGTGACGAGCAGTACTTC. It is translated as CASLQGCDEQYF.